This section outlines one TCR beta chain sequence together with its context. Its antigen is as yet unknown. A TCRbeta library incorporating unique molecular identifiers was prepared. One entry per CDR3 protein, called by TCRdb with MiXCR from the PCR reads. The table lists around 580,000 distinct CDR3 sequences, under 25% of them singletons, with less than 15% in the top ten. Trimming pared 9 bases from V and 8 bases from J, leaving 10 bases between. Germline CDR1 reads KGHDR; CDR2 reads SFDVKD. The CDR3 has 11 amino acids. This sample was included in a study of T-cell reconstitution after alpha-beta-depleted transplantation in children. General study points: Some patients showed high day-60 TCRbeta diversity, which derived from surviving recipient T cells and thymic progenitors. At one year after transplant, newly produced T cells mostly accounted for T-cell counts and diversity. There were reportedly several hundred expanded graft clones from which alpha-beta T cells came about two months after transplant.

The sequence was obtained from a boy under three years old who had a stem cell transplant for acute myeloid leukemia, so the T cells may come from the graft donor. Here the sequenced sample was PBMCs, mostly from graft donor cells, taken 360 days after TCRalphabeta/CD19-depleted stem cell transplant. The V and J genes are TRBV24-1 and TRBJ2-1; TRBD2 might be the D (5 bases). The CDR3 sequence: CATVGDHEQFF. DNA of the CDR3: TGTGCCACCGTCGGGGATCATGAGCAGTTCTTC.